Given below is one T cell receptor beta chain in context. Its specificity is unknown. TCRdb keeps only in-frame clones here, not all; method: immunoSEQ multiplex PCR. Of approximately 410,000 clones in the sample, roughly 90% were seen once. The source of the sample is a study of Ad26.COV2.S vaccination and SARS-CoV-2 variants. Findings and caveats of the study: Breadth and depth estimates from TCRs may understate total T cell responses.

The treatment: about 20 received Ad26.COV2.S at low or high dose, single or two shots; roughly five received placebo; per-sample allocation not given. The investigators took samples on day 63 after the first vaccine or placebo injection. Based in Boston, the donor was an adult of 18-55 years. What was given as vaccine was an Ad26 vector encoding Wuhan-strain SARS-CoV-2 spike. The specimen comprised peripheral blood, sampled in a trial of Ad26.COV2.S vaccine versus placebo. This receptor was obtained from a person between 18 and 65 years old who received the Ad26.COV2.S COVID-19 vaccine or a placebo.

Written as DNA, the CDR3 is TGTGCCAGCAGTTACCGGACAGAGGGTAGGCCCCAGCATTTT. This translates into CASSYRTEGRPQHF. V gene TRBV6-2 or TRBV6-3 combines with J gene TRBJ1-5, with D tentatively TRBD1 (6 bases). Germline V CDR1 and CDR2: MNHEY, SVGEGT. The V end was cut by 2 bases, the J end by 9 bases, with 14 bases between. The CDR3 is 14 amino acids.